This passage covers 27 T cell receptor beta chains from one sample sequenced in a study of Ad26.COV2.S vaccination and SARS-CoV-2 variants. Profiled with immunoSEQ multiplex PCR; TCRdb holds only in-frame clones, not every one. The table includes nearly 400,000 clones, 89% detected once. Treatment of the sample: about 20 received Ad26.COV2.S at low or high dose, single or two shots; about 5 received placebo; per-sample allocation not given. It was on day 63 after the first vaccine or placebo injection that samples were taken. This material consisted of peripheral blood, taken in a trial of Ad26.COV2.S vaccine versus placebo. Receptor source: a person aged 18-60 years who received the Ad26.COV2.S COVID-19 vaccine or a placebo.

The V gene is TRBV5-6, the J gene TRBJ2-2; D possibly uses TRBD1 or TRBD2 (5 bases each). CDR1 and CDR2 (germline): SGHDT, YYEEEE. CDR3 length equals 16 residues. Trimming took 3 bases from V and 3 from J, leaving 15 bases between them. The CDR3 loop is CASSSEGRLYTGELFF. The CDR3 region has the DNA TGTGCCAGCAGCTCCGAGGGGCGGCTGTACACCGGGGAGCTGTTTTTT.

This rearrangement joins TRBV5-1 to TRBJ2-7; tentative D call: TRBD1 (6 bases). The germline CDR1 and CDR2 sequences are SGHRS and YFSETQ. V lost 3 bases, J lost 2 bases, and 12 bases lay in between. This CDR3 comprises 14 residues. The CDR3 DNA sequence: TGCGCCAGCAGCTCCAACCAGGGGCCCTACGAGCAGTACTTC. This gives the protein CASSSNQGPYEQYF.

The genes are TRBV18 and TRBJ2-7; D is perhaps TRBD1 (7 bases). Trimming pared 3 bases from V and 3 bases from J, leaving 18 bases between. The CDR3 covers 16 residues. CDR1 is KGHSH, CDR2 LQKENI, per germline. The CDR3 reads CASSPRGRQGGYEQYF. The CDR3 DNA sequence: TGTGCCAGCTCACCCCGCGGGCGGCAGGGGGGCTACGAGCAGTACTTC. The whole variable domain, filled in from reference TRBV18 and TRBJ2-7, reads NAGVMQNPRHLVRRRGQEARLRCSPMKGHSHVYWYRQLPEEGLKFMVYLQKENIIDESGMPKERFSAEFPKEGPSILRIQQVVRGDSAAYFCASSPRGRQGGYEQYFGPGTRLTVT.

The gene calls are TRBV5-4 and TRBJ2-3, with TRBD1 matching 10 bases. Germline values: CDR1 SGHNT, CDR2 YYREEE (reference sequence). CDR3 length equals 14 residues. Trimming took 5 bases from V and 4 from J; bases not matched to a gene: 4. The CDR3 loop reads CASSWDRGADTQYF. The CDR3 coding sequence is TGTGCCAGCAGTTGGGACAGGGGAGCAGATACGCAGTATTTT.

The chain joins TRBV6-5 to TRBJ2-7; the match to TRBD1 covers 7 bases. Germline V lookup: CDR1 MNHEY, CDR2 SVGAGI. The CDR3 spans 14 residues. V shed 6 bases and J 5 bases; nucleotides not matched to a gene: 10. The chain's CDR3 is CASRGTERGNEQYF. Here the CDR3 DNA reads TGTGCCAGCAGAGGGACAGAGAGGGGCAACGAGCAGTACTTC.

The table lists this clone with a few counts. The chain employs TRBV6-2 or TRBV6-3 and TRBJ1-2; perhaps TRBD1 as D (5 bases). V was pared by 6 bases and J by 5 bases, with 13 bases between. Germline loops: CDR1 MNHEY, CDR2 SVGEGT. This CDR3 is 13 amino acids long. CDR3 in amino acids: CASSSVGDYGYTF. CDR3 nucleotides: TGTGCCAGCAGCTCGGTAGGGGATTATGGCTACACCTTC.

This clone is a singleton in its sample. The chain has TRBV12-5 and TRBJ2-7; 7 bases are a match to TRBD1. The trim removed 4 bases at V and 6 bases at J, leaving 6 bases unmatched. This CDR3 has 13 amino acids. The germline gives CDR1 LGHNT, CDR2 FRNRAP. This CDR3 is CASGWGTDTEQYF. CDR3 nucleotides: TGTGCTAGTGGTTGGGGGACAGATACCGAGCAGTACTTC.

A few counts support this clone. The J gene is TRBJ2-5, the V gene TRBV5-1, with D unresolved. Germline lookup yields CDR1 SGHRS and CDR2 YFSETQ. The CDR3 contains 16 residues. V was trimmed by 0 bases and J by 1 base, leaving 13 bases between them. CDR3 bases: TGCGCCAGCAGCTTGGCCGGGCAGCCGCCCCAAGAGACCCAGTACTTC. Translation gives CASSLAGQPPQETQYF.

The chain recombines TRBV6-6 with TRBJ1-2, with TRBD1 matching 9 bases. V shed 5 bases and J 3 bases; nucleotides not matched to a gene: 1. This CDR3 is built from 13 residues. From germline, CDR1 is MNHNY and CDR2 SVGAGI (reference sequence). The CDR3 sequence is CASSRQGDYGYTF. The CDR3 nucleotides read TGTGCCAGCAGTCGACAGGGGGACTATGGCTACACCTTC.

This chain connects TRBV29-1 to TRBJ2-7, with 9 bases matching TRBD1. The CDR3 spans 14 residues. Trimming at V came to 4 bases and at J to 4 bases, leaving 8 bases not matched to a gene. Looked up from germline, CDR1 is SQVTM and CDR2 is ANQGSEA. CDR3 sequence reads: CSVVLQGASYEQYF. Written as DNA, the CDR3 is TGCAGCGTTGTGTTACAGGGGGCTAGTTACGAGCAGTACTTC.

This clone was picked up a small number of times. The genes are TRBV5-1 and TRBJ2-7; D might be TRBD2 (6 bases). The V end was cut by 4 bases, the J end by 2 bases, with 13 bases between. This CDR3 region has 14 residues. In germline, CDR1 is SGHRS, CDR2 YFSETQ. In DNA, the CDR3 is TGCGCCAGCAGCGCGGGACTGCAAGCCTACGAGCAGTACTTC. Translated: CASSAGLQAYEQYF.

The chain employs TRBV6-5 and TRBJ1-6, with D maybe TRBD1 (6 bases). The CDR3 contains 16 residues. Trimming cost V 0 bases and J 10 bases, with 16 bases left between them. CDR1 and CDR2 (germline): MNHEY, SVGAGI. The CDR3 is CASSYSRGTQGSPLHF. DNA for the CDR3: TGTGCCAGCAGTTACTCGAGGGGGACCCAGGGGTCACCCCTCCACTTT.

The chain joins TRBV7-9 to TRBJ1-4; D is uncertain. V lost 0 bases and J 7 bases, leaving 9 bases between the germline ends. Per germline, CDR1 SEHNR and CDR2 FQNEAQ (reference sequence). CDR3 length: 14 residues. The CDR3, as DNA: TGTGCCAGCAGCTTAGCCATCGGTCCTGAAAAACTGTTTTTT. Translation: CASSLAIGPEKLFF.

The chain employs TRBV6-1 and TRBJ2-5; 9 nucleotides agree with TRBD2. The J segment lost 3 bases and the V segment lost 0 bases, leaving 5 bases of the junction unmatched. Per the germline V gene, CDR1 is MNHNS and CDR2 is SASEGT. The CDR3 runs to 16 residues. DNA of the CDR3: TGTGCCAGCAGTGAAGCCGCTAGCGGGGCAAAAGAGACCCAGTACTTC. It encodes CASSEAASGAKETQYF.

The V gene is TRBV30, the J gene TRBJ1-1, with no clear D. The CDR3 is made up of 12 amino acids. Per the germline V gene, CDR1 is GTSNPN and CDR2 is SVGIG (reference sequence). With 4 bases removed from V and 3 bases from J, the gap between germline ends came to 9 bases. CDR3 DNA: TGTGCCTGGATAGGTGGGGACACTGAAGCTTTCTTT. It specifies CAWIGGDTEAFF. The full variable domain, in which reference TRBV30 and TRBJ1-1 provide the parts outside the CDR3, is SQTIHQWPATLVQPVGSPLSLECTVEGTSNPNLYWYRQAAGRGLQLLFYSVGIGQISSEVPQNLSASRPQDRQFILSSKKLLLSDSGFYLCAWIGGDTEAFFGQGTRLTVV.

The chain combines TRBV30 with TRBJ1-6; TRBD1 might be the D (5 bases). This CDR3 spans 14 amino acids. CDR1 is GTSNPN and CDR2 is SVGIG in the germline V gene (reference sequence). Trimming removed 3 bases from V and 8 bases from J, with 14 bases in between. CDR3 nucleotide sequence: TGTGCCTGGAGCCGGGCCGGGGGATATTCACCCCTCCACTTT. Its protein is CAWSRAGGYSPLHF.

The chain couples TRBV21-1 to TRBJ2-7; the DNA was not used to check the table's D call, TRBD2. TRBV21-1 constitutes a pseudogene. CDR3 length: 13 amino acids. In DNA form, the CDR3 reads TGTGCCAGCCGTGTGGGGGGAGGGTTCGAGCAGTACTTC. Its protein is CASRVGGGFEQYF.

The chain combines TRBV29-1 with TRBJ2-1; the D is unclear. CDR1 SQVTM and CDR2 ANQGSEA come from the germline V gene. Trimming removed 2 bases from V and 15 bases from J, with 5 bases in between. This CDR3 region has 8 residues. This CDR3 reads CSVERRFF. CDR3 sequence (DNA): TGCAGCGTTGAAAGGAGGTTCTTC.

The rearrangement uses TRBV12-2 and TRBJ2-5; TRBD2 is the table's D call and was not checked against the DNA. TRBV12-2 is given as a pseudogene. The CDR3 is 15 residues long. Here the CDR3 DNA reads TGTGCAAGTCGCCCCGGACTAGCGGGAGGAGAGACCCAGTACTTC. Translating gives CASRPGLAGGETQYF.

The chain carries TRBV3-1 (or the pseudogene TRBV3-2) and TRBJ1-3, with D possibly TRBD1 on 5 matching bases. Germline values: CDR1 LGHDT, CDR2 YNNKEL (reference sequence). CDR3 length: 17 amino acids. With 6 bases removed from V and 0 bases from J, the gap between germline ends came to 18 bases. The CDR3 protein is CASRDINTGASGNTIYF. The CDR3 DNA is TGTGCCAGCAGGGATATTAATACCGGGGCCTCTGGAAACACCATATATTTT.

This chain's CDR3 is CASSPDRGDTIYF. The CDR3 DNA reads TGTGCCAGCTCACCAGACAGGGGAGACACCATATATTTT. The V and J genes are TRBV18 and TRBJ1-3, with TRBD1 identical over 8 bases. Germline loops: CDR1 KGHSH, CDR2 LQKENI. The CDR3 has 13 amino acids. V shed 2 bases, J shed 8 bases, and the junction held 2 bases outside the gene matches.

This clone was detected only a few times. J is TRBJ2-5 and V is TRBV28; 7 bases are a match to TRBD1. Losses at the gene ends were 5 bases for V and 7 bases for J; bases not matched to a gene: 10. Germline lookup yields CDR1 MDHEN and CDR2 SYDVKM. The CDR3 runs to 14 residues. In DNA, the CDR3 is TGTGCCAGCAGTCTATACAGGGGCCGGGGGACCCAGTACTTC. It encodes CASSLYRGRGTQYF.

CDR3 loop: CASSLGTSGRTYF. Written as DNA, the CDR3 is TGTGCCAGCAGCTTAGGGACTAGCGGGAGGACGTATTTT. The chain combines TRBV7-9 with TRBJ2-3; 14 nucleotides align to TRBD2. Germline CDR1 is SEHNR and CDR2 is FQNEAQ (reference sequence). The CDR3 length is 13 residues. With V trimmed by 1 base and J by 14 bases, 2 bases remained unmatched.

This clone was picked up one time. The chain couples TRBV5-8 to TRBJ1-1; D not resolved. The CDR3 is 14 residues long. The V end was cut by 4 bases, the J end by 5 bases, with 15 bases between. In germline, CDR1 is SGHTS, CDR2 YDEGEE. The CDR3 DNA is TGTGCCAGCAGCCCCAGGAGGTCGGGGACTGAAGCTTTCTTT. Translation gives CASSPRRSGTEAFF.

The rearrangement joins TRBV30 to TRBJ2-1; 12 bases are shared with TRBD2. V shed 0 bases and J 10 bases; nucleotides not matched to a gene: 7. Germline CDR1 reads GTSNPN; CDR2 reads SVGIG (reference sequence). This CDR3 is built from 15 residues. In DNA, the CDR3 is TGTGCCTGGAGTGTCCGACTAGCGGGAGTGGAAGAGCAGTTCTTC. Translated, it gives CAWSVRLAGVEEQFF.

The CDR3 nucleotides are TGTGCCAGCAGCGATGGACTGCCCTCTGGAAACACCATATATTTT. It specifies CASSDGLPSGNTIYF. This sequence joins TRBV9 and TRBJ1-3; no firm D call. The germline V and J ends were trimmed by 3 bases and 0 bases, with 10 bases remaining between them. The CDR3 has 15 residues. CDR1 SGDLS and CDR2 YYNGEE come from the germline V gene.

V usage is TRBV6-1 and J usage is TRBJ1-1, with D unresolved. The CDR3 runs 13 residues. Deletions cut 1 base from V and 8 bases from J, with 11 bases between. Germline assignment: CDR1 MNHNS and CDR2 SASEGT. CDR3 residues: CASSEVRSGEAFF. CDR3 in DNA: TGTGCCAGCAGTGAAGTCAGGAGTGGGGAAGCTTTCTTT.